A selection of T cell receptor beta chains follows, all from one sample in a study of response to subunit inactivated influenza vaccine. TCRdb itself ran the RT-PCR reads through MiXCR, one entry per CDR3 protein. Of approximately 700,000 distinct CDR3 sequences listed, more than 11% are singletons. The sequences come from PBMCs from blood, collected roughly 2 weeks before vaccination. Source of these receptors: a man in his fifties who received an inactivated influenza vaccine. Each CDR3 is given with its conserved first and last residue. The D gene is left open where the match is weak. The size of a clone is reported for some rows only, either as once, few or many, or as a class for expanded clones.

abundance,j_gene,v_gene,d_gene,CDR3aa,CDR3nt
-,TRBJ2-3,TRBV29-1,-,CSVSRGSTEADTQYF,TGCAGCGTGAGCAGGGGATCGACAGAGGCAGATACGCAGTATTTT
-,TRBJ2-3,TRBV5-1,-,CASSLESGRDTQYF,TGCGCCAGCAGCTTGGAGTCAGGGAGGGATACGCAGTATTTT
few,TRBJ2-1,TRBV12-3/TRBV12-4,-,CASKQEGDGDNEQFF,TGTGCCAGCAAACAGGAGGGGGACGGGGACAATGAGCAGTTCTTC
-,TRBJ2-1,TRBV20-1,TRBD2,CSAKKSGGVSYNEQFF,TGCAGTGCTAAAAAGAGCGGGGGGGTTTCCTACAATGAGCAGTTCTTC
few,TRBJ2-5,TRBV27,-,CASSRRGKGYQETQYF,TGTGCCAGCAGTAGGAGGGGAAAGGGGTACCAAGAGACCCAGTACTTC
few,TRBJ1-2,TRBV24-1,-,CATSGLYGYTF,TGTGCCACCAGCGGACTCTATGGCTACACCTTC
-,TRBJ2-2,TRBV7-8,-,CASSLSRDSANTGELFF,TGTGCCAGCAGCTTATCAAGGGACTCGGCGAACACCGGGGAGCTGTTTTTT
-,TRBJ1-4,TRBV20-1,-,CSAPDSFDEKLFF,TGCAGTGCTCCTGATTCTTTTGATGAAAAACTGTTTTTT
-,TRBJ2-5,TRBV11-2,-,CASRRGPNQETQYF,TGTGCCAGCAGACGCGGCCCAAACCAAGAGACCCAGTACTTC
many,TRBJ2-1,TRBV29-1,TRBD2,CSVLASGGLYNEQFF,TGCAGCGTTCTGGCTAGCGGGGGACTCTACAATGAGCAGTTCTTC
few,TRBJ2-3,TRBV7-3,-,CASSSLGSSTDTQYF,TGTGCCAGCAGCTCTCTTGGGTCTAGCACAGATACGCAGTATTTT
-,TRBJ2-3,TRBV5-1,TRBD1,CASSAGQGPTDTQYF,TGCGCCAGCAGCGCCGGACAGGGCCCCACAGATACGCAGTATTTT
few,TRBJ2-1,TRBV5-1,TRBD1,CASSEGTANEQFF,TGCGCCAGCAGCGAAGGGACAGCCAATGAGCAGTTCTTC
many,TRBJ1-2,TRBV4-3,-,CASSQDRNRNYGYTF,TGCGCCAGCAGCCAAGATAGGAACAGGAACTATGGCTACACCTTC
few,TRBJ1-2,TRBV12-3/TRBV12-4,-,CASSRLGFREDNYGYTF,TGTGCCAGCAGTCGTCTTGGTTTCCGGGAAGACAACTATGGCTACACCTTC
few,TRBJ2-3,TRBV29-1,-,CSSEGAPPDTQYF,TGCAGCTCCGAGGGAGCGCCGCCAGATACGCAGTATTTT
few,TRBJ2-1,TRBV6-2/TRBV6-3,TRBD1,CASSKTGTGGYEQFF,TGTGCCAGCAGTAAAACCGGGACAGGGGGCTATGAGCAGTTCTTC